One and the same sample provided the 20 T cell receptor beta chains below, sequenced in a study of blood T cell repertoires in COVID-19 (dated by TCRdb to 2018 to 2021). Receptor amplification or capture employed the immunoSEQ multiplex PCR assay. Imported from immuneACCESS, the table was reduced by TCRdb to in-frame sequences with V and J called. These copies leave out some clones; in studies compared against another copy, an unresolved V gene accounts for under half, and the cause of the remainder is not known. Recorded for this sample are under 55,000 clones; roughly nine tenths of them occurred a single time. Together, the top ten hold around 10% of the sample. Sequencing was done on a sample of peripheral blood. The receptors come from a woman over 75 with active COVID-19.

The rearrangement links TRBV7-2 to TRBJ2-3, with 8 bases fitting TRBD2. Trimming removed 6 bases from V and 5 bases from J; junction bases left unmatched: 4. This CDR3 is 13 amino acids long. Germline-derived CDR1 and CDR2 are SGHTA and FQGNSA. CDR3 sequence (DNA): TGTGCCAGCAGTCTAGCGGGTGTAGATACGCAGTATTTT. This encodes CASSLAGVDTQYF. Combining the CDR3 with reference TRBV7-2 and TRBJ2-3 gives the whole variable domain GAGVSQSPSNKVTEKGKDVELRCDPISGHTALYWYRQSLGQGLEFLIYFQGNSAPDKSGLPSDRFSAERTGGSVSTLTIQRTQQEDSAVYLCASSLAGVDTQYFGPGTRLTVL.

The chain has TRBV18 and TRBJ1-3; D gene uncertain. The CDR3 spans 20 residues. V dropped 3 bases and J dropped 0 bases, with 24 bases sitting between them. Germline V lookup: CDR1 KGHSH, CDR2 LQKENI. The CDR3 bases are TGTGCCAGCTCACCTACCTCCCCGACTACGACGGCGAGCTCTGGAAACACCATATATTTT. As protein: CASSPTSPTTTASSGNTIYF.

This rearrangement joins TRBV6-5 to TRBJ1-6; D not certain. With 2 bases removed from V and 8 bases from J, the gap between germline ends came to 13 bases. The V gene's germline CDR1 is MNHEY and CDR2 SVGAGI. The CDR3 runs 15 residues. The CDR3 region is CASSYQNSPDSPLHF. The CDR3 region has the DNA TGTGCCAGCAGTTACCAGAACAGCCCGGATTCACCCCTCCACTTT.

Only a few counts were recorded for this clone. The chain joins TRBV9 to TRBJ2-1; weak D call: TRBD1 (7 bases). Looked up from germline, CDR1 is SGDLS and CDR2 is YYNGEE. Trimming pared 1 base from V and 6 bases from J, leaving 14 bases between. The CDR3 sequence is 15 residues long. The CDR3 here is CASSVSGAGGNEQFF. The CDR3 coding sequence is TGTGCCAGCAGCGTATCGGGGGCAGGGGGCAATGAGCAGTTCTTC.

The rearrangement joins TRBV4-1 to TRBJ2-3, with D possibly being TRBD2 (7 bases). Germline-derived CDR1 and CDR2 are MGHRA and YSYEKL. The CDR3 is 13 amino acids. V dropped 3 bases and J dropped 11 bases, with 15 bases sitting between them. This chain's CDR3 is CASSQGSGGQQYF. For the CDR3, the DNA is TGCGCCAGCAGCCAGGGGTCCGGGGGGCAGCAGTATTTT.

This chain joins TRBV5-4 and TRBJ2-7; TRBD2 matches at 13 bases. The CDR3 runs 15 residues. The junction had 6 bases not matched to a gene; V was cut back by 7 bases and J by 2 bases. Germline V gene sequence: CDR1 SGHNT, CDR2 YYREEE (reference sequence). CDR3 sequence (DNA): TGTGCCAGCGCCCGACTAGCGGGGGGTCCCTACGAGCAGTACTTC. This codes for CASARLAGGPYEQYF.

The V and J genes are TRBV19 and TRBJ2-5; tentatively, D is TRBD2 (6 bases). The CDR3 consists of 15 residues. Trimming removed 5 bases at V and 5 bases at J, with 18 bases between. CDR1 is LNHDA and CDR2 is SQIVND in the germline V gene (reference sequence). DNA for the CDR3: TGTGCCAGTAGTTCGGGAGCTGAGTGGGGGGAGACCCAGTACTTC. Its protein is CASSSGAEWGETQYF.

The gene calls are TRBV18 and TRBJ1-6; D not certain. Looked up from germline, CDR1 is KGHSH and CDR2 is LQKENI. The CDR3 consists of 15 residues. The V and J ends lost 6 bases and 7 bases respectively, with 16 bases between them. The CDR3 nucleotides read TGTGCCAGCTCCACAACCGGGAGTTACAATTCACCCCTCCACTTT. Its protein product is CASSTTGSYNSPLHF.

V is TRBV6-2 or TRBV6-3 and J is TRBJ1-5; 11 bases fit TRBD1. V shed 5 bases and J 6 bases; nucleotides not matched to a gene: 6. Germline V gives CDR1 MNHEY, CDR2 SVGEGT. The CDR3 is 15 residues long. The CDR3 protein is CASSQPDRGRQPQHF. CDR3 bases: TGTGCCAGCAGTCAGCCGGACAGGGGGCGTCAGCCCCAGCATTTT.

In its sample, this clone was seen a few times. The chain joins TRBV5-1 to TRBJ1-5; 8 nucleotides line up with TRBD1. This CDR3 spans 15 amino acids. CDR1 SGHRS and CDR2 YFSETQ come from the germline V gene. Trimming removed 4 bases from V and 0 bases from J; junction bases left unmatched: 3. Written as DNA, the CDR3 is TGCGCCAGCAGCGTGACAGGGGATAGCAATCAGCCCCAGCATTTT. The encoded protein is CASSVTGDSNQPQHF.

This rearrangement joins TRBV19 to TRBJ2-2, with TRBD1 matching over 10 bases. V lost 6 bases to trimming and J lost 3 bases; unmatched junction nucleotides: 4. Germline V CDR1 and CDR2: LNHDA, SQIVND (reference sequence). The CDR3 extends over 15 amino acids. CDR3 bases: TGTGCCAGTAGGACCGGGACAGGGGACACCGGGGAGCTGTTTTTT. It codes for CASRTGTGDTGELFF.

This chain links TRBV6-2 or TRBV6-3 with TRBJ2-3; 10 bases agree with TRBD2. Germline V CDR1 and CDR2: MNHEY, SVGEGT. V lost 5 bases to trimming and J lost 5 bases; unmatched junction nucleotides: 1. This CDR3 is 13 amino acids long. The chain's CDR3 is CASSTSGVDTQYF. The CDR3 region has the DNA TGTGCCAGCAGTACTAGCGGGGTAGATACGCAGTATTTT.

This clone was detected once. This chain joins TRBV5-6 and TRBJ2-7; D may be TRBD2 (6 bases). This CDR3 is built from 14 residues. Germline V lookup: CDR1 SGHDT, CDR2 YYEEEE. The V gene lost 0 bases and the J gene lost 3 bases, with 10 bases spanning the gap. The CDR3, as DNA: TGTGCCAGCAGCTTGGCGCAGGACTACTACGAGCAGTACTTC. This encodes CASSLAQDYYEQYF.

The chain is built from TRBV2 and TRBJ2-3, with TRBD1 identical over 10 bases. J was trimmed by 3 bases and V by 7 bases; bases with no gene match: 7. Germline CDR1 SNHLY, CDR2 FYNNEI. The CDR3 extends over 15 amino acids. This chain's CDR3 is CASNLDRGQTDTQYF. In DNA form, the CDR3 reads TGTGCCAGCAACCTTGACAGGGGGCAAACAGATACGCAGTATTTT.

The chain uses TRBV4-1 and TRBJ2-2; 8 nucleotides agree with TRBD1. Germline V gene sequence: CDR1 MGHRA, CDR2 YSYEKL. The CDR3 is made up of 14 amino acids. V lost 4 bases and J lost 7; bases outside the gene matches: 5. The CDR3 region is CASSLKTGDGELFF. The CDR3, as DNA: TGCGCCAGCAGCCTGAAGACAGGGGACGGGGAGCTGTTTTTT.

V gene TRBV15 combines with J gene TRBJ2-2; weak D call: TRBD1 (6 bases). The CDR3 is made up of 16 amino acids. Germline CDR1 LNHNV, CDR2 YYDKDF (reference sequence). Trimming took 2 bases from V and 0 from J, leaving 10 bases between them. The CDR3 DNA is TGTGCCACCAGCAGATCCGGGACACCGAACACCGGGGAGCTGTTTTTT. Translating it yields CATSRSGTPNTGELFF.

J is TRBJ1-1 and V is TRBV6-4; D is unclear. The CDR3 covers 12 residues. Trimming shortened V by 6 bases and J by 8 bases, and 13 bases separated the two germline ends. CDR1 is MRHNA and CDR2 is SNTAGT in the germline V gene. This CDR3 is CASSGPGGEAFF. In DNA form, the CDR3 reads TGTGCCAGCAGCGGCCCGGGAGGAGAAGCTTTCTTT.

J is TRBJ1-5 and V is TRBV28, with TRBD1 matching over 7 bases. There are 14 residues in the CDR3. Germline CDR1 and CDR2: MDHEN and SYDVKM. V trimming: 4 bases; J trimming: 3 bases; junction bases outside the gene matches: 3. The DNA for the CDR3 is TGTGCCAGCAGTTCGACAGGGAACAATCAGCCCCAGCATTTT. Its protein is CASSSTGNNQPQHF.

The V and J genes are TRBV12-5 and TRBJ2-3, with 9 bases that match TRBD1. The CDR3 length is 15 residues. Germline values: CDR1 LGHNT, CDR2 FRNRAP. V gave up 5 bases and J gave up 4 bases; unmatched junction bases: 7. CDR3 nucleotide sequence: TGTGCTAGTGGTACCGGACAGGGGACGCCAGATACGCAGTATTTT. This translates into CASGTGQGTPDTQYF.

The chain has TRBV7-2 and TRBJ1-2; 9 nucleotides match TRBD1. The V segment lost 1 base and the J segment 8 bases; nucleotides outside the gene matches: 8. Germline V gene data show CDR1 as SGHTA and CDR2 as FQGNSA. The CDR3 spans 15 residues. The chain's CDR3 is CASSLDGTGSQGYTF. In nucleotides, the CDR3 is TGTGCCAGCAGCTTAGACGGGACAGGGAGTCAAGGCTACACCTTC.